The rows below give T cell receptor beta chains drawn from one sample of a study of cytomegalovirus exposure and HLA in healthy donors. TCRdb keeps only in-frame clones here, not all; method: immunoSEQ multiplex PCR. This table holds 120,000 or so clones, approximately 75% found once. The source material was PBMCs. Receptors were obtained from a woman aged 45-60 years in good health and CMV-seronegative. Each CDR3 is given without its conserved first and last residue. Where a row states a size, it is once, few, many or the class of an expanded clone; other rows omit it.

ASSYGTRGDTQY	-	TRBJ2-3	TRBV7-2
ASSLLPGLSYNEQF	-	TRBJ2-1	TRBV5-6
ASSGGQGVMGTQY	-	TRBJ2-5	TRBV5-6
ASSLDSYTGGYT	-	TRBJ1-2	TRBV5-1
ASSPPFLAGGSTDTQY	few	TRBJ2-3	TRBV18
ASLSGRRGADTQY	-	TRBJ2-3	TRBV13
ASSLAHGLAYEQY	-	TRBJ2-7	TRBV11-3
ASSLPGSTDTQY	-	TRBJ2-3	TRBV28
ASRGPGNEQF	-	TRBJ2-1	TRBV6-6
ASSPGGSGNTIY	once	TRBJ1-3	TRBV6-5
ASQDRGNGPQH	-	TRBJ1-5	TRBV6-6
ASSLPGQGTSRGTQH	-	TRBJ1-5	TRBV28
ASSIVPAANTGELF	-	TRBJ2-2	TRBV19
ATRKGREGTYNEQF	once	TRBJ2-1	TRBV9
SVERGQEGFYEQF	-	TRBJ2-1	TRBV29-1
ASSVRGSSYEQY	-	TRBJ2-7	TRBV27
SALRGNEQY	few	TRBJ2-7	TRBV20-1
ASSQERRRGDTQY	-	TRBJ2-3	TRBV14
ASGTFEGENTGELF	-	TRBJ2-2	TRBV7-9
ASRQTRGFNEGIQY	-	TRBJ2-4	TRBV19
ASSATGYYAYEQY	once	TRBJ2-7	TRBV4-1
ASSWGSSSGRGYNEQF	-	TRBJ2-1	TRBV7-8
ASSQERGNQPQH	-	TRBJ1-5	TRBV4-3
SVDRVLYGYT	-	TRBJ1-2	TRBV29-1
ASSRYGGGRTDTQY	few	TRBJ2-3	TRBV25-1
SVERSGYEQY	-	TRBJ2-7	TRBV29-1
ASSFRGTLQETQY	-	TRBJ2-5	TRBV11-2
ASSPIGEKTQY	-	TRBJ2-3	TRBV11-3
ASSSSYSSYT	-	TRBJ1-2	TRBV28
ASSFWTSGGNEQF	-	TRBJ2-1	TRBV27
ASKGGKSGEQF	few	TRBJ2-1	TRBV19
ASFPGAGTEAF	-	TRBJ1-1	TRBV28
ASSLSGSAYNEQF	-	TRBJ2-1	TRBV7-2
ASSPPGLAGGREQF	-	TRBJ2-1	TRBV9
ASSQTERAANTGELF	-	TRBJ2-2	TRBV4-1
ASSVAGRGEFIEQF	-	TRBJ2-1	TRBV9
ASRVTTGSGGELF	-	TRBJ2-2	TRBV28